Listed below are T cell receptor beta chains from one sample, sequenced in a study of regulatory T cells in long-lasting Graves disease. TCRdb called the multiplex PCR reads again in MiXCR, with one record for every CDR3 protein. The sample has about 440,000 distinct CDR3 sequences; about 17% are singletons. The same data also went into a second study, on T cells in Graves' hyperthyroidism and ophthalmopathy.

Sequencing used peripheral blood mononuclear cells (PBMCs), obtained at new diagnosis, from a patient treated with antithyroid drugs. The receptor source for this set is a woman in her late teens or twenties with Graves disease. Each CDR3 is given with its conserved first and last residue. D genes are given only for firm matches. Some rows have no size entry. The others give once, few or many, or a class for an expanded clone.

J,D,V,size,CDR3,DNA
TRBJ2-7,.,TRBV19,.,CASSMIRDGHYEQYF,TGTGCCAGTAGTATGATCCGGGACGGTCACTACGAGCAGTACTTC
TRBJ2-1,.,TRBV12-3/TRBV12-4,.,CASRAPLGGSYNEQFF,TGTGCCAGCAGGGCCCCTCTTGGGGGGTCCTACAATGAGCAGTTCTTC
TRBJ2-1,.,TRBV12-3/TRBV12-4,many,CASSSTPNEQFF,TGTGCCAGCAGTTCTACACCAAATGAGCAGTTCTTC
TRBJ1-1,TRBD1,TRBV28,few,CASRTGAVEAFF,TGTGCCAGCAGAACAGGGGCTGTGGAAGCTTTCTTT
TRBJ1-5,.,TRBV7-2,.,CASSLISGSDQPQHF,TGTGCCAGCAGCTTAATTTCAGGGTCGGATCAGCCCCAGCATTTT
TRBJ2-1,.,TRBV7-3,many,CASSSGGVAYNEQFF,TGTGCCAGCAGCTCTGGGGGAGTGGCCTACAATGAGCAGTTCTTC
TRBJ1-2,.,TRBV9,.,CASSVGDTNYGYTF,TGTGCCAGCAGCGTAGGGGACACCAACTATGGCTACACCTTC
TRBJ2-2,TRBD2,TRBV4-2,few,CASSQDWLAGVANTGELFF,TGTGCCAGCAGCCAAGATTGGCTAGCGGGAGTGGCGAACACCGGGGAGCTGTTTTTT
TRBJ2-1,TRBD2,TRBV13,many,CASSLSSGSNNEQFF,TGTGCCAGCAGCTTAAGCAGCGGGAGTAACAATGAGCAGTTCTTC
TRBJ2-3,.,TRBV6-1,.,CATLGGGVQDTQYF,TGTGCCACCTTGGGGGGGGGCGTTCAAGATACGCAGTATTTT
TRBJ1-2,.,TRBV30,many,CAWSPLLVGYTF,TGTGCCTGGAGTCCGCTCTTGGTTGGCTACACCTTC
TRBJ1-2,.,TRBV7-6,few,CASSLVGDASPGGYTF,TGTGCCAGCAGCTTAGTTGGGGACGCCTCTCCGGGAGGCTACACCTTC
TRBJ2-2,.,TRBV9,.,CASSVRGSGELFF,TGTGCCAGCAGCGTACGGGGGAGCGGGGAGCTGTTTTTT
TRBJ1-3,.,TRBV28,many,CASRAFPGDSGNTIYF,TGTGCCAGCAGGGCTTTTCCAGGGGACTCTGGAAACACCATATATTTT
TRBJ1-5,TRBD1,TRBV7-9,.,CASSLAGTDNQPQHF,TGTGCCAGCAGCTTAGCGGGGACAGACAATCAGCCCCAGCATTTT
TRBJ2-2,.,TRBV30,many,CAWSLQNTGELFF,TGTGCCTGGAGTCTACAGAACACCGGGGAGCTGTTTTTT
TRBJ1-6,TRBD1,TRBV28,.,CASSFQGAPLHF,TGTGCCAGCAGTTTCCAGGGGGCACCCCTCCACTTT
TRBJ2-7,TRBD1,TRBV20-1,.,CSARETGYGHEQYF,TGCAGTGCTAGAGAGACAGGGTACGGACACGAGCAGTACTTC
TRBJ2-2,.,TRBV4-1,.,CASSPRQAKNTGELFF,TGCGCCAGCAGCCCGCGACAGGCAAAGAACACCGGGGAGCTGTTTTTT
TRBJ2-1,TRBD2,TRBV9,many,CASSARDYTYNEQFF,TGTGCCAGCAGCGCCCGGGACTACACCTACAATGAGCAGTTCTTC
TRBJ1-2,TRBD1,TRBV7-8,.,CASRPGGDGYGYTF,TGTGCCAGCCGTCCAGGGGGGGATGGCTATGGCTACACCTTC
TRBJ1-6,.,TRBV27,many,CAVALSLGSPLHF,TGTGCCGTCGCCCTGAGTTTGGGATCACCCCTCCACTTT
TRBJ2-1,TRBD2,TRBV5-6,many,CASSPERERYNEQFF,TGTGCCAGCAGCCCAGAGCGGGAGCGCTACAATGAGCAGTTCTTC
TRBJ1-2,.,TRBV15,many,CATSRDGTSGHGYTF,TGTGCCACCAGCAGAGACGGGACCTCGGGACATGGCTACACCTTC
TRBJ1-6,.,TRBV6-1,many,CASIGVTGRPNSPLHF,TGTGCCAGCATTGGGGTGACTGGTAGACCTAATTCACCCCTCCACTTT
TRBJ2-7,.,TRBV5-1,.,CASHPGLRPTPTYEQYF,TGCGCCAGCCACCCGGGCCTTCGGCCGACCCCTACCTACGAGCAGTACTTC
TRBJ2-7,TRBD2,TRBV7-9,many,CASSRRGTSENYEQYF,TGTGCCAGCAGCCGCCGCGGGACTAGCGAGAACTACGAGCAGTACTTC
TRBJ2-7,TRBD2,TRBV10-3,many,CAISEGTSFGEQYF,TGTGCCATCAGTGAAGGGACTAGCTTCGGCGAGCAGTACTTC
TRBJ2-2,.,TRBV12-3/TRBV12-4,once,CASVAGNSGPTTGELFF,TGTGCCAGCGTAGCCGGGAACTCGGGCCCTACCACCGGGGAGCTGTTTTTT
TRBJ2-1,TRBD2,TRBV7-2,many,CASSPKWGSGSSYNEQFF,TGTGCCAGCAGCCCCAAATGGGGTAGCGGGAGCTCCTACAATGAGCAGTTCTTC
TRBJ2-1,TRBD1,TRBV6-1,many,CASRLDRGGTYEQFF,TGTGCCAGCAGGCTCGACAGGGGGGGGACTTATGAGCAGTTCTTC
TRBJ2-3,.,TRBV12-3/TRBV12-4,many,CASSPASRTENSTDTQYF,TGTGCCAGCAGTCCGGCTTCAAGGACGGAGAATAGCACAGATACGCAGTATTTT
TRBJ1-6,TRBD1,TRBV19,few,CASSITGQGGRSPLHF,TGTGCCAGTAGTATCACGGGACAGGGGGGACGTTCACCCCTCCACTTT
TRBJ2-5,TRBD1,TRBV11-2,many,CASSPMTGGETQYF,TGTGCCAGCAGCCCGATGACAGGGGGGGAGACCCAGTACTTC
TRBJ2-7,.,TRBV11-2,.,CARRGCSYEQYF,TGTGCCAGGCGGGGTTGCTCCTACGAGCAGTACTTC
TRBJ2-3,TRBD2,TRBV2,many,CASRIGTTRGDTQYF,TGTGCCAGCAGAATCGGGACTACCCGAGGGGATACGCAGTATTTT
TRBJ2-5,TRBD2,TRBV27,.,CASSLFSGRGMGETQYF,TGTGCCAGCAGTTTATTTAGCGGGAGGGGGATGGGGGAGACCCAGTACTTC